These 18 T cell receptor beta chains came from one sample sequenced in a study of blood T cell repertoires in COVID-19. The method was immunoSEQ multiplex PCR; TCRdb's version includes in-frame clones alone and lacks a portion of them. Here the sample spans around 220,000 clones, about 90% being singletons. The sequenced material came from PBMCs or T cells enriched from blood (not recorded which). Every receptor here comes from a woman in her 30s with acute COVID-19.

This rearrangement joins TRBV13 to TRBJ2-3; D is perhaps TRBD2 (5 bases). The germline CDR1 and CDR2 sequences are PRHDT and FYEKMQ (reference sequence). Trimming pared 2 bases from V and 6 bases from J, leaving 12 bases between. CDR3 size: 14 residues. The CDR3 nucleotides read TGTGCCAGCAGCTTACAACTAGTTGCGGATACGCAGTATTTT. It specifies CASSLQLVADTQYF.

The V gene is TRBV28, the J gene TRBJ2-2; a possible D gene is TRBD1 (5 bases). The V and J ends lost 6 bases and 3 bases respectively, with 11 bases between them. The CDR3 runs to 14 residues. CDR1 MDHEN and CDR2 SYDVKM come from the germline V gene. CDR3 loop: CASSIRADTGELFF. CDR3 bases: TGTGCCAGCAGCATCAGGGCGGACACCGGGGAGCTGTTTTTT.

V gene TRBV19 combines with J gene TRBJ1-3; 9 bases fit TRBD1. The germline gives CDR1 LNHDA, CDR2 SQIVND (reference sequence). V lost 6 bases, J lost 3 bases, and 9 bases stayed unmatched. The CDR3 is 16 residues long. The CDR3: CASRRSGQGRGNTIYF. The CDR3 DNA reads TGTGCCAGTAGGCGATCGGGACAGGGCCGTGGAAACACCATATATTTT.

V and J are TRBV5-1 and TRBJ1-2; D is possibly TRBD1 (6 bases). With 0 bases removed from V and 2 bases from J, the gap between germline ends came to 8 bases. The CDR3 has 14 amino acids. Germline CDR1 reads SGHRS; CDR2 reads YFSETQ. In nucleotides, the CDR3 is TGCGCCAGCAGCTTGGTACAGGGAAACTATGGCTACACCTTC. It is translated as CASSLVQGNYGYTF.

The chain has TRBV4-3 and TRBJ2-1; 8 bases agree with TRBD2. The CDR3 contains 13 residues. The V gene's germline CDR1 is LGHNA and CDR2 YSLEER. Trimming at V came to 5 bases and at J to 4 bases, leaving 1 base not matched to a gene. CDR3 residues: CASSGGGYNEQFF. The CDR3 bases are TGCGCCAGCAGCGGCGGGGGGTACAATGAGCAGTTCTTC.

This clone was seen a handful of times. V usage is TRBV9 and J usage is TRBJ2-3; D is undetermined. The germline gives CDR1 SGDLS, CDR2 YYNGEE. Trimming took off 0 bases at V and 0 bases at J, with 11 bases between the two ends. This CDR3 has 16 residues. This CDR3 is CASSVGVTLSTDTQYF. In DNA form, the CDR3 reads TGTGCCAGCAGCGTAGGAGTTACGCTAAGCACAGATACGCAGTATTTT. The entire variable domain, with the rest obtained from reference TRBV9 and TRBJ2-3, is as follows: DSGVTQTPKHLITATGQRVTLRCSPRSGDLSVYWYQQSLDQGLQFLIQYYNGEERAKGNILERFSAQQFPDLHSELNLSSLELGDSALYFCASSVGVTLSTDTQYFGPGTRLTVL.

This clone was seen a single time. V usage is TRBV4-2 and J usage is TRBJ1-6; D not resolved. V lost 0 bases, J lost 14 bases, and 14 bases lay in between. CDR3 length equals 14 residues. CDR1 and CDR2 (germline): LGHNA, YNFKEQ. CDR3 amino acids: CASSQDGREYTLHF. CDR3 nucleotides: TGTGCCAGCAGCCAAGATGGGAGGGAGTACACCCTCCACTTT.

The rearrangement uses TRBV28 and TRBJ1-2, with D hard to call. The CDR3 has 12 amino acids. The V gene lost 2 bases and the J gene lost 9 bases, with 10 bases spanning the gap. In germline, CDR1 is MDHEN, CDR2 SYDVKM. The CDR3 loop reads CASSLPGRSYTF. DNA of the CDR3: TGTGCCAGCAGTTTACCGGGGAGGAGCTACACCTTC.

This clone was counted between two and nine times. The V and J genes are TRBV28 and TRBJ1-4; 8 bases fit TRBD1. CDR1 and CDR2 from the germline V gene are MDHEN and SYDVKM. After removal of 4 bases from V and 0 bases from J, the junction contained 7 bases not matched to a gene. The CDR3 consists of 17 residues. CDR3 nucleotide sequence: TGTGCCAGCAGTTCGACCGGGACAGGTGCAACTAATGAAAAACTGTTTTTT. It translates to CASSSTGTGATNEKLFF.

The chain joins TRBV7-9 to TRBJ2-3, with 9 nucleotides matching TRBD1. There are 15 residues in the CDR3. The germline gives CDR1 SEHNR, CDR2 FQNEAQ (reference sequence). J was trimmed by 1 base and V by 5 bases; bases with no gene match: 4. The CDR3, as DNA: TGTGCCAGCAGCCCCTGGGACAGGGGCACAGATACGCAGTATTTT. It translates to CASSPWDRGTDTQYF.

The gene calls are TRBV11-2 and TRBJ2-7; 12 nucleotides line up with TRBD2. With V trimmed by 3 bases and J by 6 bases, 6 bases remained unmatched. Germline V gives CDR1 SGHAT, CDR2 FQNNGV. This CDR3 has 15 amino acids. CDR3 amino acids: CASSFAGLAGREQYF. The DNA for the CDR3 is TGTGCCAGCAGCTTCGCCGGACTAGCGGGACGCGAGCAGTACTTC.

The V and J genes are TRBV5-4 and TRBJ2-7, with 7 bases lining up with TRBD1. CDR1 and CDR2 (germline): SGHNT, YYREEE (reference sequence). The CDR3 loop spans 15 amino acids. With V trimmed by 2 bases and J by 4 bases, 9 bases remained unmatched. The CDR3 bases are TGTGCCAGCAGCTTACCGGGACAGAGTCTGTACGAGCAGTACTTC. As protein: CASSLPGQSLYEQYF.

The V gene is TRBV7-9, the J gene TRBJ1-2; D remains ambiguous. The germline CDR1 and CDR2 sequences are SEHNR and FQNEAQ (reference sequence). With 1 base removed from V and 2 bases from J, the gap between germline ends came to 8 bases. This CDR3 has 14 residues. This chain's CDR3 is CASSLDGRNYGYTF. Here the CDR3 DNA reads TGTGCCAGCAGCTTAGACGGGAGAAACTATGGCTACACCTTC.

This clone occurred a few times. The V call is TRBV6-1, the J call TRBJ2-1; 9 bases map to TRBD2. The germline V gene encodes CDR1 MNHNS and CDR2 SASEGT. V lost 3 bases and J lost 6; bases outside the gene matches: 9. The CDR3 runs to 16 residues. CDR3 in amino acids: CASSDYGGRALNEQFF. The CDR3 DNA reads TGTGCCAGCAGTGATTATGGCGGGAGGGCCCTCAATGAGCAGTTCTTC.

The chain combines TRBV6-6 with TRBJ1-1; a possible D gene is TRBD1 (5 bases). The CDR3 runs to 14 residues. In germline, CDR1 is MNHNY, CDR2 SVGAGI (reference sequence). Trimming removed 2 bases from V and 1 base from J, with 8 bases in between. The CDR3 nucleotides read TGTGCCAGCAGTTACGCCGGACAGAACACTGAAGCTTTCTTT. Translating gives CASSYAGQNTEAFF.

The chain employs TRBV10-3 and TRBJ1-2, with 9 nucleotides matching TRBD1. The CDR3 is 16 amino acids. The trim removed 3 bases at V and 4 bases at J, leaving 9 bases unmatched. Looked up from germline, CDR1 is ENHRY and CDR2 is SYGVKD. CDR3 sequence: CAISEVRQGGPYGYTF. The CDR3 DNA sequence: TGTGCCATCAGTGAAGTACGACAGGGGGGACCCTATGGCTACACCTTC.

The rearrangement joins TRBV19 to TRBJ2-1, with 7 bases matching TRBD1. The V and J ends lost 3 bases and 0 bases, in that order; junction bases with no gene match: 5. This CDR3 comprises 16 residues. Germline V gene data show CDR1 as LNHDA and CDR2 as SQIVND (reference sequence). The CDR3 here is CASSINGDSSYNEQFF. The CDR3, as DNA: TGTGCCAGTAGTATTAATGGGGACAGCTCCTACAATGAGCAGTTCTTC.

CDR3 nucleotide sequence: TGTGCCAGCAGGCCTACAGGGGGTTACGAGCAGTACTTC. Protein: CASRPTGGYEQYF. The J gene is TRBJ2-7, the V gene TRBV12-3 or TRBV12-4; 8 bases map to TRBD1. The CDR3 consists of 13 residues. Trimming took 6 bases from V and 4 from J; bases not matched to a gene: 5.